This T cell receptor beta chain comes out of a study of blood T cell repertoires in COVID-19. The data were produced by immunoSEQ multiplex PCR, yet TCRdb's version contains in-frame clones alone and is incomplete. This table has about 380,000 clones, 88% appearing once. J was trimmed by 1 base and V by 2 bases; bases with no gene match: 3. The CDR3 is made up of 15 amino acids. Germline V gene data show CDR1 as MGHRA and CDR2 as YSYEKL. The study counted Cohort 3 donors as recovered given two negative PCRs, clearance, or symptom resolution. The receptor was isolated from a woman aged 18-29 years who had recovered from COVID-19. This chain links TRBV4-1 with TRBJ1-1; 8 nucleotides match TRBD1. What was sequenced was PBMCs or T cells enriched from blood (not recorded which). CDR3 in amino acids: CASSQFGTGNTEAFF. CDR3 DNA sequence: TGCGCCAGCAGCCAATTCGGGACAGGGAACACTGAAGCTTTCTTT.